Listed here is a single TCR beta chain. Assay: immunoSEQ multiplex PCR; the TCRdb copy retains only in-frame clones and omits some. The data contain 31,000 or so clones, 80% to 90% of them seen just once; the ten biggest clones take up 6.5% to 8%. Described time point: peripheral blood 6 weeks after treatment start. This specimen comes from a study of PD-L1 blockade in urothelial cancer. The junction had 5 bases not matched to a gene; V was cut back by 0 bases and J by 1 base. CDR3 length equals 15 residues. CDR1 and CDR2 (germline): GTSNPN, SVGIG (reference sequence). This TCR was recovered from a man older than 75 with urothelial cancer. The V and J genes are TRBV30 and TRBJ2-5, with 7 bases matching TRBD2. The material sequenced was PBMCs, taken around atezolizumab (anti-PD-L1) treatment. DNA for the CDR3: TGTGCCTGGAGTGTAGACCGGACTAGCCAAGAGACCCAGTACTTC. Its protein product is CAWSVDRTSQETQYF.